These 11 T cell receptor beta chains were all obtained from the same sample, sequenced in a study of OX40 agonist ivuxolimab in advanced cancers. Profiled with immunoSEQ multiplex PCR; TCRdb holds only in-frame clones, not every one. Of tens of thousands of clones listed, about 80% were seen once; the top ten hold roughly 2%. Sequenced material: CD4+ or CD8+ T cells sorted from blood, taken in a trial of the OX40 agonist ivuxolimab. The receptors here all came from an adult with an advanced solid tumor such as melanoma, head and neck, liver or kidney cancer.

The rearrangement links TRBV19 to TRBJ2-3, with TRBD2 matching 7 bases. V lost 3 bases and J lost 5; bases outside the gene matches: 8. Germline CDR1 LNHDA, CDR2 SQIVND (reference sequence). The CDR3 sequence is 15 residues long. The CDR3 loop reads CASSIVGGSGDTQYF. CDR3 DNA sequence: TGTGCCAGTAGTATCGTTGGCGGGAGCGGAGATACGCAGTATTTT.

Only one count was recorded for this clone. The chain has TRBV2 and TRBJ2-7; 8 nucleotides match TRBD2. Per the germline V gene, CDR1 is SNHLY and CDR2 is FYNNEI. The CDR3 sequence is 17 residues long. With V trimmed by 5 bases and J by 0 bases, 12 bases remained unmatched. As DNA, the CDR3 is TGTGCCAGCAGTCCGCCCCCGTTAGCGGGGTTCTCCTACGAGCAGTACTTC. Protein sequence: CASSPPPLAGFSYEQYF.

DNA for the CDR3: TGTGCTAGTGGCCCCCACCGGGGGACCCAGTACTTC. This encodes CASGPHRGTQYF. The chain has TRBV12-5 and TRBJ2-5, with TRBD2 as a possible D gene (5 bases). Between the trimmed V and J ends, which lost 6 bases and 7 bases, there was a span of 12 bases. CDR3 length equals 12 residues. Germline-derived CDR1 and CDR2 are LGHNT and FRNRAP.

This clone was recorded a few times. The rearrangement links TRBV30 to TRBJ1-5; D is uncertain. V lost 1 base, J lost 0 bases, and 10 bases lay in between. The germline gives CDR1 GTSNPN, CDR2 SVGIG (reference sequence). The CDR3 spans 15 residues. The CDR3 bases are TGTGCCTGGAGTGAGGGAGTCAATAGCAATCAGCCCCAGCATTTT. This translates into CAWSEGVNSNQPQHF. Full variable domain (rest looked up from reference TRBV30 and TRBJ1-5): SQTIHQWPATLVQPVGSPLSLECTVEGTSNPNLYWYRQAAGRGLQLLFYSVGIGQISSEVPQNLSASRPQDRQFILSSKKLLLSDSGFYLCAWSEGVNSNQPQHFGDGTRLSIL.

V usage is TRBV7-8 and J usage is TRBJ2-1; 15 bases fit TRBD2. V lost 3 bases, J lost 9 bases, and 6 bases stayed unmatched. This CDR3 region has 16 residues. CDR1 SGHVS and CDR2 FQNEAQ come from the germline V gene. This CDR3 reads CASSFGLAGGPGEQFF. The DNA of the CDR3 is TGTGCCAGCAGCTTCGGACTAGCGGGGGGGCCAGGTGAGCAGTTCTTC.

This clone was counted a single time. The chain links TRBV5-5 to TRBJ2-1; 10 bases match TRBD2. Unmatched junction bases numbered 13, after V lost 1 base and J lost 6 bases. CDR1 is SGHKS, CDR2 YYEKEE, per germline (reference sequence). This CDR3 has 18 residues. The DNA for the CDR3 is TGTGCCAGCAGCTTGATGAGAGCGGGAGGGCCTGGGGGCAATGAGCAGTTCTTC. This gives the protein CASSLMRAGGPGGNEQFF.

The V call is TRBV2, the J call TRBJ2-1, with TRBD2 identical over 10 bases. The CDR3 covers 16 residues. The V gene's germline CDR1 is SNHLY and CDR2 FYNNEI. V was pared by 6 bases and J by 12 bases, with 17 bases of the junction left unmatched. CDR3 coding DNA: TGTGCCAGCAGCCCATGGTGGCTAGCGGGAGTCACGTGGCAGTTCTTC. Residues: CASSPWWLAGVTWQFF. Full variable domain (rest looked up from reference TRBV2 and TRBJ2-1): EPEVTQTPSHQVTQMGQEVILRCVPISNHLYFYWYRQILGQKVEFLVSFYNNEISEKSEIFDDQFSVERPDGSNFTLKIRSTKLEDSAMYFCASSPWWLAGVTWQFFGPGTRLTVL.

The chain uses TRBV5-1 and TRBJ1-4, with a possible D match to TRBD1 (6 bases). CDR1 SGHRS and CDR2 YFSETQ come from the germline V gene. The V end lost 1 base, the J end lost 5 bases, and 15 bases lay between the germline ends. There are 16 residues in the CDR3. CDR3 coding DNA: TGCGCCAGCAGCTTGCGAGGGGGGCCCGAAAATGAAAAACTGTTTTTT. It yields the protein CASSLRGGPENEKLFF.

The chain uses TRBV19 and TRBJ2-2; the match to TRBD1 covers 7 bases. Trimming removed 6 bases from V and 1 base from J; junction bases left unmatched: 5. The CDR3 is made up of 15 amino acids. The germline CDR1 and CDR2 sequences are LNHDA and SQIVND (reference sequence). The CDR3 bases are TGTGCCAGTAGGAGGGGACAGCAGAACACCGGGGAGCTGTTTTTT. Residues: CASRRGQQNTGELFF.

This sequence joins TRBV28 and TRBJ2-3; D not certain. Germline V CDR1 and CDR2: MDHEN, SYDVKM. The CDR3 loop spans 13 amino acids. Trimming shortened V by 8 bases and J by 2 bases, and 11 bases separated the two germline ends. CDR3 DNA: TGTGCCAGCGTCGTGCCCACCACAGATACGCAGTATTTT. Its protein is CASVVPTTDTQYF.

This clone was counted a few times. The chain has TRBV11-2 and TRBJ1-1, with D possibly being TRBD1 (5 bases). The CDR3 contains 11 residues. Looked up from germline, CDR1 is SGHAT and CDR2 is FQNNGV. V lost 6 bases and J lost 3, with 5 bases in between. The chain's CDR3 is CASRGDTEAFF. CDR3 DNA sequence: TGTGCCAGCAGAGGGGACACTGAAGCTTTCTTT.